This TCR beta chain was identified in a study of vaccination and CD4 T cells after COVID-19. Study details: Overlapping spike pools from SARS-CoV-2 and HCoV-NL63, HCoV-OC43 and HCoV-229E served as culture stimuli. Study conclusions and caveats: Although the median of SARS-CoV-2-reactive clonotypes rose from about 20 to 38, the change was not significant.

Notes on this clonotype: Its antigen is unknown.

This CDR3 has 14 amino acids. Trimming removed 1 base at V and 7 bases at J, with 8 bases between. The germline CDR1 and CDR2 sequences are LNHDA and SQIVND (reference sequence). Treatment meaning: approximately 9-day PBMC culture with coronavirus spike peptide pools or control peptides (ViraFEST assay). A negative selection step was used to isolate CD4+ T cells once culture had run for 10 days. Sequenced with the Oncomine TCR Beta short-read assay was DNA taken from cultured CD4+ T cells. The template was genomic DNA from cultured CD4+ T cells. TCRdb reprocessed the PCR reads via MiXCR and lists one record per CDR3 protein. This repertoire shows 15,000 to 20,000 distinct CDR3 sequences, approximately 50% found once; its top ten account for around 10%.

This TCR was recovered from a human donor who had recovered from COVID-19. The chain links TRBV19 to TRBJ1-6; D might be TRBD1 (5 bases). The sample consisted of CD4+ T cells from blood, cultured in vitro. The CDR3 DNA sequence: TGTGCCAGTAGTATAGCCAGGGAGAATTCACCCCTCCACTTT. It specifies CASSIARENSPLHF. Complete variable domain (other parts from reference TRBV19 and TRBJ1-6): DGGITQSPKYLFRKEGQNVTLSCEQNLNHDAMYWYRQDPGQGLRLIYYSQIVNDFQKGDIAEGYSVSREKKESFPLTVTSAQKNPTAFYLCASSIARENSPLHFGNGTRLTVT.